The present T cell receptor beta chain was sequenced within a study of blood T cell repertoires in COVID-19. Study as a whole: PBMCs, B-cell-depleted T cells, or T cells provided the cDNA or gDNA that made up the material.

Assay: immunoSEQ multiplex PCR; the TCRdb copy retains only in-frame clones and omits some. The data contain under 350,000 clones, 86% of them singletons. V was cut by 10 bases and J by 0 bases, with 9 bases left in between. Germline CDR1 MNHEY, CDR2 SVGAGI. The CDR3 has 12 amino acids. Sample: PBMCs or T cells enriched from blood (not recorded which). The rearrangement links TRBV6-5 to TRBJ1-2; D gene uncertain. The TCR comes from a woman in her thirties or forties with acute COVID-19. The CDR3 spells CATARANYGYTF. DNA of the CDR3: TGTGCCACCGCGAGAGCTAACTATGGCTACACCTTC.